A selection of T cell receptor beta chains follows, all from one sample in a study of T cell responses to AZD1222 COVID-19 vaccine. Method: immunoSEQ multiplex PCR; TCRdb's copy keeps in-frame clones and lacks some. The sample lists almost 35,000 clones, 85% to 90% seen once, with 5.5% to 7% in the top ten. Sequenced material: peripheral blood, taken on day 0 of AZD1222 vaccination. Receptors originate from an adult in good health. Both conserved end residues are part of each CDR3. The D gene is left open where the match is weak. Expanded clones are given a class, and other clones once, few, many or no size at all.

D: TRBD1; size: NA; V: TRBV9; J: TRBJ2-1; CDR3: CASSVNRRDRSYNEQFF; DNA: TGTGCCAGCAGCGTCAATCGCCGGGACAGGTCCTACAATGAGCAGTTCTTC
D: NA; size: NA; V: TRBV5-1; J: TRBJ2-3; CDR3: CASSLTAGPDTQYF; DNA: TGCGCCAGCAGCTTGACTGCGGGTCCAGATACGCAGTATTTT
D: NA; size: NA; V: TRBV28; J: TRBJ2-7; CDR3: CASSPPPGTGINYEQYF; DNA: TGTGCCAGCAGTCCCCCCCCCGGGACGGGAATCAACTACGAGCAGTACTTC
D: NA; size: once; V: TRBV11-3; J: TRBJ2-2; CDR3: CASSPLDTGELFF; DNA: TGTGCCAGCAGCCCTCTAGACACCGGGGAGCTGTTTTTT
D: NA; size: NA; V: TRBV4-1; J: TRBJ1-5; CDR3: CASSQQPAGRQNQPQHF; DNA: TGCGCCAGCAGCCAGCAGCCTGCGGGACGGCAAAATCAGCCCCAGCATTTT
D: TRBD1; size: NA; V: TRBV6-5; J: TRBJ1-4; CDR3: CASSPDRVGLFF; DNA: TGTGCCAGCAGTCCCGACAGGGTAGGACTGTTTTTT
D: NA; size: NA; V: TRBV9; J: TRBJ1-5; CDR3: CASSGDDRNQPQHF; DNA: TGTGCCAGCAGCGGGGACGACAGGAATCAGCCCCAGCATTTT
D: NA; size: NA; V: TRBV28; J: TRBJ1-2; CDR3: CASSFPTGIYGYTF; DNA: TGTGCCAGCAGTTTCCCTACAGGGATTTATGGCTACACCTTC
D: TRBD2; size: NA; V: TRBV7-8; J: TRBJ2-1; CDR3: CASSLATSGSTKYEQFF; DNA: TGTGCCAGCAGCTTAGCGACTAGCGGGAGCACCAAGTATGAGCAGTTCTTC
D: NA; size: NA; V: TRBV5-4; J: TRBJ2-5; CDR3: CASSLVWDRETQYF; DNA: TGTGCCAGCAGCTTGGTGTGGGATCGAGAGACCCAGTACTTC
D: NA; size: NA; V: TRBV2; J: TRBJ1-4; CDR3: CASSAGRGHSEKLFF; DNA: TGTGCCAGCAGTGCCGGGCGGGGGCACAGTGAAAAACTGTTTTTT
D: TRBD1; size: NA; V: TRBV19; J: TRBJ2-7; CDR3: CASSLDPGQGVYEQYF; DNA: TGTGCCAGTTCTCTAGACCCGGGACAGGGGGTCTACGAGCAGTACTTC
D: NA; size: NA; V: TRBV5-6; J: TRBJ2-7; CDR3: CASSLVGLSEYYEQYF; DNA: TGTGCCAGCAGCTTGGTAGGGCTTAGCGAGTACTACGAGCAGTACTTC
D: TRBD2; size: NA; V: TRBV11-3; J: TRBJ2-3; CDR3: CASSLRSGGPDTQYF; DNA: TGTGCCAGCAGTTTGAGGTCGGGGGGGCCCGATACGCAGTATTTT
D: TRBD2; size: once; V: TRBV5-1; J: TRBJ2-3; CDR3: CASSSLAGEVDTQYF; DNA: TGCGCCAGCAGTTCACTAGCGGGGGAGGTAGATACGCAGTATTTT
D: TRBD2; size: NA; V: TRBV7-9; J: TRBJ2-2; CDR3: CASTHPTRLAGGSGELFF; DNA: TGTGCCAGCACCCACCCCACGCGACTAGCGGGGGGGTCCGGGGAGCTGTTTTTT
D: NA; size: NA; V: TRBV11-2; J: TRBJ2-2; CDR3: CASSLEDNVWLVKNTGELFF; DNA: TGTGCCAGCAGCTTAGAGGATAATGTGTGGCTCGTGAAGAACACCGGGGAGCTGTTTTTT
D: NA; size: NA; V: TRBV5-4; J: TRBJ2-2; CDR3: CASSLDLLANTGELFF; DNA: TGTGCCAGCAGCTTAGATCTTCTCGCGAACACCGGGGAGCTGTTTTTT
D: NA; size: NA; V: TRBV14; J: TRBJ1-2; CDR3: CASSPKIAEFANYGYTF; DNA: TGTGCCAGCAGCCCGAAAATAGCGGAGTTTGCTAACTATGGCTACACCTTC
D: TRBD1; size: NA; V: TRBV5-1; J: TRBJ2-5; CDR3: CASSGGQGALETQYF; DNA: TGCGCCAGCAGCGGGGGACAGGGGGCGCTGGAGACCCAGTACTTC
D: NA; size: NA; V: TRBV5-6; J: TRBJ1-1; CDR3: CASSSGPPEAFF; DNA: TGTGCCAGCAGTTCCGGGCCACCTGAAGCTTTCTTT
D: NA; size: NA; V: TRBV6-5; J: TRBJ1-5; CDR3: CASSTSRQAGQPQHF; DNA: TGTGCCAGCAGTACTTCCCGACAGGCTGGTCAGCCCCAGCATTTT
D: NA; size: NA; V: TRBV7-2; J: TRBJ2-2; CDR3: CASSPGPANTGELFF; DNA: TGTGCCAGCAGCCCGGGACCTGCGAACACCGGGGAGCTGTTTTTT
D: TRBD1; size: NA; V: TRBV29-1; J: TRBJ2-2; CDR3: CSGGQGLNTGELFF; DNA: TGCAGCGGGGGACAGGGGCTGAACACCGGGGAGCTGTTTTTT
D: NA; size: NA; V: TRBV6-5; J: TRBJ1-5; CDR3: CASTLRFDQPQHF; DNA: TGTGCCAGCACCCTAAGGTTCGATCAGCCCCAGCATTTT
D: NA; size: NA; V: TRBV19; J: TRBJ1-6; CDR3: CASRPQVGNSPLHF; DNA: TGTGCCAGTAGGCCCCAGGTGGGGAATTCACCCCTCCACTTT
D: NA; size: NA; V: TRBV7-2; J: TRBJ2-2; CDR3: CASSLWATGELFF; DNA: TGTGCCAGCAGCTTATGGGCGACCGGGGAGCTGTTTTTT
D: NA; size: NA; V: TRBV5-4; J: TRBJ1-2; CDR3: CASSLGGGYGYTF; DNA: TGTGCCAGCAGCTTGGGGGGCGGGTATGGCTACACCTTC
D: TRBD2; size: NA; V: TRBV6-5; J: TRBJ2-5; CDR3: CASSSGGVETQYF; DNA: TGTGCCAGCAGTAGCGGGGGAGTCGAGACCCAGTACTTC
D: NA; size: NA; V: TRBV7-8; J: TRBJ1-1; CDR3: CASKSYLRNTEAFF; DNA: TGTGCCAGCAAGAGTTACCTTAGGAACACTGAAGCTTTCTTT
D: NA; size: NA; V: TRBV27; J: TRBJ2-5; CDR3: CASSDHQETQYF; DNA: TGTGCCAGCAGTGACCACCAAGAGACCCAGTACTTC
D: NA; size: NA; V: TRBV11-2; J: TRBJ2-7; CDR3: CASSREVRALSDEQYF; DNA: TGTGCCAGCAGCCGAGAGGTTCGGGCCCTATCGGACGAGCAGTACTTC
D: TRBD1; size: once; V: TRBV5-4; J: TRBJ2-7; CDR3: CASSLGQGQGYEQYF; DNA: TGTGCCAGCAGCTTGGGACAGGGACAAGGCTACGAGCAGTACTTC
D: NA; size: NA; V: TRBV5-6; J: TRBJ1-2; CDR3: CASSPGRSYGYTF; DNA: TGTGCCAGCAGCCCCGGCCGATCCTATGGCTACACCTTC
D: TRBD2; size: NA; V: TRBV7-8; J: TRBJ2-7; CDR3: CASSLLSSSGRREQYF; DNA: TGTGCCAGCAGCTTATTATCTTCCAGCGGGAGGAGAGAGCAGTACTTC
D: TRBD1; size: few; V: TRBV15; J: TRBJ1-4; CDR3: CATRSRTGAFWGNEKLFF; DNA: TGTGCCACCAGGAGTAGGACAGGGGCCTTCTGGGGTAATGAAAAACTGTTTTTT
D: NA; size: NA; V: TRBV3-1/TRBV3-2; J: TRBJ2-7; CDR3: CASSQDSSHSYEQYF; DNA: TGTGCCAGCAGCCAAGATAGTAGCCACTCCTACGAGCAGTACTTC